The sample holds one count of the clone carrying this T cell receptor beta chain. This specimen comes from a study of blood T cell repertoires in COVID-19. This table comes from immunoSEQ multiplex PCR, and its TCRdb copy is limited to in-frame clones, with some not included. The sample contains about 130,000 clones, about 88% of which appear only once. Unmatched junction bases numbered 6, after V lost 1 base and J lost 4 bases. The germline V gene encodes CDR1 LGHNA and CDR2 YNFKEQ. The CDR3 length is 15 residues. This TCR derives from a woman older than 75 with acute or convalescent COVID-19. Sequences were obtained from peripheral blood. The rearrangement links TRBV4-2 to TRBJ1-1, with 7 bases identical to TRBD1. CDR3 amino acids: CASSQGLNRGTEAFF. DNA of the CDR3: TGTGCCAGCAGCCAAGGTTTGAACAGGGGCACTGAAGCTTTCTTT.